A selection of T cell receptor beta chains follows, all from one sample in a study of shared clonotypes between healthy human individuals. The data were produced by immunoSEQ multiplex PCR, yet TCRdb's version contains in-frame clones alone and is incomplete. In the table there are about 2.4 million clones, roughly nine tenths of which are singletons. What was sequenced was naive CD4+ T cells sorted from blood. These receptors were obtained from a man aged 18 to 35 in good health. Both conserved end residues are part of each CDR3. Each record gives: D gene, clone size, J gene, V gene, CDR3 protein, CDR3 DNA. A D gene is named only where the DNA matches it firmly. Size values are once, few and many counts, or a class for expanded clones, and some rows have none.

- | - | TRBJ1-1 | TRBV7-2 | CASSLGTRGAFF | TGTGCCAGCAGCTTAGGAACCCGGGGAGCTTTCTTT
TRBD1 | - | TRBJ2-2 | TRBV2 | CASSGTGKGGELFF | TGTGCCTCATCCGGGACAGGGAAAGGTGGGGAGCTGTTTTTT
- | - | TRBJ1-6 | TRBV10-3 | CAISESLSGTWNSPLHF | TGTGCCATCAGTGAGTCTTTGTCGGGGACTTGGAATTCACCCCTCCACTTT
TRBD1 | - | TRBJ1-2 | TRBV7-8 | CASSYPGQGSGYTF | TGTGCCAGCAGCTACCCGGGACAGGGTAGCGGCTACACCTTC
TRBD2 | - | TRBJ2-6 | TRBV7-8 | CASSQTPGRGANVLTF | TGTGCCAGCAGCCAGACCCCCGGGAGGGGGGCCAACGTCCTGACTTTC
- | - | TRBJ2-1 | TRBV5-1 | CASSFPANSYNEQFF | TGCGCCAGCAGCTTCCCAGCGAACTCCTACAATGAGCAGTTCTTC
TRBD1 | - | TRBJ1-3 | TRBV10-3 | CAIIKQGHSGNTIYF | TGTGCCATCATTAAACAGGGGCATTCTGGAAACACCATATATTTT
TRBD2 | once | TRBJ2-7 | TRBV7-8 | CASSLAGGRAGEQYF | TGTGCCAGCAGCTTAGCGGGCGGGAGGGCCGGCGAGCAGTACTTC
TRBD2 | - | TRBJ2-2 | TRBV7-9 | CASSLATGLVAANTGELFF | TGTGCCAGCAGCTTAGCGACGGGACTAGTGGCTGCGAACACCGGGGAGCTGTTTTTT
- | - | TRBJ1-2 | TRBV7-9 | CASSLQTVSYGYTF | TGTGCCAGCAGCTTGCAGACAGTTTCCTATGGCTACACCTTC
- | - | TRBJ1-5 | TRBV5-4 | CASSLKSNQPQHF | TGTGCCAGCAGCCTAAAAAGCAATCAGCCCCAGCATTTT
TRBD1 | - | TRBJ2-7 | TRBV19 | CASSTGQGPAYEQYF | TGTGCCAGTAGTACCGGACAGGGGCCAGCCTACGAGCAGTACTTC
- | - | TRBJ2-7 | TRBV6-1 | CASSGGLLQAYEQYF | TGTGCCAGCAGTGGGGGACTTCTCCAGGCCTACGAGCAGTACTTC
- | once | TRBJ2-5 | TRBV14 | CASSQRVSETQYF | TGTGCCAGCAGCCAGAGGGTGTCGGAGACCCAGTACTTC
TRBD1 | - | TRBJ1-2 | TRBV4-1 | CASSQDAGQGYYGYTF | TGCGCCAGCAGCCAAGATGCGGGACAGGGCTACTATGGCTACACCTTC
TRBD1 | - | TRBJ2-7 | TRBV7-9 | CASSPRTGDYEQYF | TGTGCCAGCAGCCCTAGGACAGGGGACTACGAGCAGTACTTC
- | - | TRBJ1-4 | TRBV19 | CASSTNSGQKKLFF | TGTGCCAGTAGTACTAATTCGGGACAAAAAAAACTGTTTTTT